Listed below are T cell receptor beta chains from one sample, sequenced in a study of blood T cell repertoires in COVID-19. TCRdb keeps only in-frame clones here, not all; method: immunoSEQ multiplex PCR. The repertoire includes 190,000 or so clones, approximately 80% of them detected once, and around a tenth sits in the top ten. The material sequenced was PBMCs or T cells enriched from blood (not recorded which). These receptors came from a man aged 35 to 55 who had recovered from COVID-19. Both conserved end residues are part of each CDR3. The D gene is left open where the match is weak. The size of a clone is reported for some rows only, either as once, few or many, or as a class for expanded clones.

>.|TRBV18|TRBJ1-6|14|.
TGTGCCAGCTCACAACAGGGTGATAATTCACCCCTCCACTTT
CASSQQGDNSPLHF
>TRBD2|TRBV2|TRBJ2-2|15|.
TGTGCCAGCAGGGGACTAGCGGGAGACACCGGGGAGCTGTTTTTT
CASRGLAGDTGELFF
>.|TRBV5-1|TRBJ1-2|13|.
TGCGCCAGCAGCTTGACAGGGCCGGATGGCTACACCTTC
CASSLTGPDGYTF
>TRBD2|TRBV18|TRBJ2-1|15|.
TGTGCCAGCTCACCGGGACTAGCGGGATACAATGAGCAGTTCTTC
CASSPGLAGYNEQFF
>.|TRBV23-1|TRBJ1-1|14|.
TGCGCCAGCCCTAGAGGAGAGGAGAGCACTGAAGCTTTCTTT
CASPRGEESTEAFF
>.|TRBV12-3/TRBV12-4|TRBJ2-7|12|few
TGTGCCAGCAGTTTTCGGGACTACGAGCAGTACTTC
CASSFRDYEQYF
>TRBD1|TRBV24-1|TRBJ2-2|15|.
TGTGCCACCAGTGTGGGACAGGGTAACACCGGGGAGCTGTTTTTT
CATSVGQGNTGELFF
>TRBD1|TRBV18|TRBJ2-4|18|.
TGTGCCAGCTCGTCCGGGACAGGAAGGATCCTGAGGGAAAACATTCAGTACTTC
CASSSGTGRILRENIQYF
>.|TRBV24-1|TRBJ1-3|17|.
TGTGCCACCAGTGATTTTGGCAGGGCGGACTCTGGAAACACCATATATTTT
CATSDFGRADSGNTIYF
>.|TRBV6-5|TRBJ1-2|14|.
TGTGCCAGCAGTTACTGGGTGACAGGTGATGGCTACACCTTC
CASSYWVTGDGYTF
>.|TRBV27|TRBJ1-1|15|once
TGTGCCAGCATTAAGGTTATCGCTGGAAGGGGAAGCGCTTTCTTT
CASIKVIAGRGSAFF
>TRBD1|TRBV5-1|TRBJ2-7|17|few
TGCGCCAGCAGCTTGGAGGCTTTACAGGGGGCATTTTCGGAGCAGTACTTC
CASSLEALQGAFSEQYF
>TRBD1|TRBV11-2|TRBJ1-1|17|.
TGTGCCAGCAGTCCGACGGCCAGGGGGCAAGTTGACACTGAAGCTTTCTTT
CASSPTARGQVDTEAFF
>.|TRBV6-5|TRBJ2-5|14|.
TGTGCCAGCAGGCAACTTGGAGGTAGCGGGACCCAGTACTTC
CASRQLGGSGTQYF
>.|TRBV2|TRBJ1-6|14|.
TGTGCCAGCAGTGGGCCCGTCCCGGGGGGCCCCCTCCACTTT
CASSGPVPGGPLHF
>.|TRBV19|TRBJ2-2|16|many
TGTGCCAGTACCCCAGGGCCGGGGGACTACACCGGGGAGCTGTTTTTT
CASTPGPGDYTGELFF
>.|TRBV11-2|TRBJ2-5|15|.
TGTGCCAGCAGCTCCATAAGGGGGTCTCAAGAGACCCAGTACTTC
CASSSIRGSQETQYF
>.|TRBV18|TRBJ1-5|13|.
TGTGCCAGCTCACCTGCGGAAAATCAGCCCCAGCATTTT
CASSPAENQPQHF
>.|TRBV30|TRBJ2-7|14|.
TGTGCCTGGAGTGTCCGACCCCAGCGATACGAGCAGTACTTC
CAWSVRPQRYEQYF
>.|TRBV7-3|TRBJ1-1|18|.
TGTGCCAGCAGCTCGCTTGTGGCGGGGGGTCCTCTGAACACTGAAGCTTTCTTT
CASSSLVAGGPLNTEAFF
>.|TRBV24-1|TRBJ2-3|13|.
TGTGCCTCATCGGGGAGATTCACAGATACGCAGTATTTT
CASSGRFTDTQYF
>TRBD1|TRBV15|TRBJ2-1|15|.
TGTGCCACCAGCAGAGGCGGACAGGGTGGGAATGAGCAGTTCTTC
CATSRGGQGGNEQFF
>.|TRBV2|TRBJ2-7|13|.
TGTGCCAGCAGTGACCCAGGGACCTACGAGCAGTACTTC
CASSDPGTYEQYF
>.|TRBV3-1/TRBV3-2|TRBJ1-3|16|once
TGTGCCAGCAGCCAAGGCCTCGTAGACTCTGGAAACACCATATATTTT
CASSQGLVDSGNTIYF
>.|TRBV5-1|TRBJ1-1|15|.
TGCGCCAGCAGAGTAACAGGGACCATGAACACTGAAGCTTTCTTT
CASRVTGTMNTEAFF
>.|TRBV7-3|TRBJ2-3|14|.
TGTGCCAGCAGCTTAACTTCTAGCACAGATACGCAGTATTTT
CASSLTSSTDTQYF
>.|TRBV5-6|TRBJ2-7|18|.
TGTGCCAGCAGCTTGGAGTTTCGAGGTGGCCACGACTCCTACGAGCAGTACTTC
CASSLEFRGGHDSYEQYF
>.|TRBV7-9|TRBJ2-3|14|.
TGTGCCAGCAGCACCCTCGCACACACAGATACGCAGTATTTT
CASSTLAHTDTQYF
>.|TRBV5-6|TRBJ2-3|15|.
TGTGCCAGCAGCACGAGCGGGTGGTTCTCAGATACGCAGTATTTT
CASSTSGWFSDTQYF
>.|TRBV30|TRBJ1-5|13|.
TGTGCCTGGAGTGCCGGGGGGCGTCAGCCCCAGCATTTT
CAWSAGGRQPQHF
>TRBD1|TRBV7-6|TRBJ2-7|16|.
TGTGCCAGCAGCTTAGGATCGGGGACAGGTATCGACGAGCAGTACTTC
CASSLGSGTGIDEQYF
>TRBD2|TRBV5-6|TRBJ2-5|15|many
TGTGCCAGCAGCTCCCTTAGCGGGGGCCAAGAGACCCAGTACTTC
CASSSLSGGQETQYF
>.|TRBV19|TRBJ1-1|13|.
TGTGCCAGTAGTATAGGGCGGGGAACTGAAGCTTTCTTT
CASSIGRGTEAFF
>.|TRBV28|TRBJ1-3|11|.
TGTGCCAGCAGGTTCGGGAGGAGCGAATATTTT
CASRFGRSEYF
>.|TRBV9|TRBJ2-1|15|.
TGTGCCAGCAGCGTAGGAGGGGGGGACTACAATGAGCAGTTCTTC
CASSVGGGDYNEQFF
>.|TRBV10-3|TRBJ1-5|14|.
TGTGCCAGCTGGGGACAACTAAGCAATCAGCCCCAGCATTTT
CASWGQLSNQPQHF
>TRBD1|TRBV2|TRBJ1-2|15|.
TGTGCCAGCAGTGTCACCCTGGGACAGAGGCATGGCTACACCTTC
CASSVTLGQRHGYTF
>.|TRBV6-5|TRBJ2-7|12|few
TGTGCCAGCGGAGGACTGGTCGACGAGCAGTACTTC
CASGGLVDEQYF
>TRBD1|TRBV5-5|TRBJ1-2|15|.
TGTGCCAGCAGCTCCAACAGGGGCCCTAACTATGGCTACACCTTC
CASSSNRGPNYGYTF
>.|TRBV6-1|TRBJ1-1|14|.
TGTGCCAGCAGTGACAGGGGAGGGGACACTGAAGCTTTCTTT
CASSDRGGDTEAFF
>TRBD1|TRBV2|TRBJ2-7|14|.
TGTGCCAGCAGCGGGACAGGAGATTTCTACGAGCAGTACTTC
CASSGTGDFYEQYF
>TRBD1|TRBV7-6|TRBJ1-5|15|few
TGTGCCAGCAGTTCGACAGGGCTGAGCAATCAGCCCCAGCATTTT
CASSSTGLSNQPQHF
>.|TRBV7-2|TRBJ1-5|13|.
TGTGCCAGCAGCTTAGTTTTGGGGGGGCCCCAGCATTTT
CASSLVLGGPQHF
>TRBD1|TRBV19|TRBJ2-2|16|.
TGTGCCAGTAGGAGTTGGGAGACAGGGGAAACCGGGGAGCTGTTTTTT
CASRSWETGETGELFF
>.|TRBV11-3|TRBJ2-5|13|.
TGTGCCAGCAGCTTTAACTCAGGGGAGACCCAGTACTTC
CASSFNSGETQYF
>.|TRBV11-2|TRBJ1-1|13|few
TGTGCCAGCAGGCACACTAGGCCGCCTGAAGCTTTCTTT
CASRHTRPPEAFF
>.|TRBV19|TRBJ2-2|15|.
TGTGCCAGTAGCCCGAGCGGAACCAACACCGGGGAGCTGTTTTTT
CASSPSGTNTGELFF
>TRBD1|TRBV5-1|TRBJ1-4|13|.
TGCGCCAGCAGGTTAACAGGGGGCGAAAAACTGTTTTTT
CASRLTGGEKLFF
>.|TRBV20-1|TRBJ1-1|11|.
TGCAGTGCCCAGGGGAACACTGAAGCTTTCTTT
CSAQGNTEAFF
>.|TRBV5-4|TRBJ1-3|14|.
TGTGCCAGCAGCTCCCGGGACTCTGGAAACACCATATATTTT
CASSSRDSGNTIYF
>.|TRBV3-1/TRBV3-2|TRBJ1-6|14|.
TGTGCCAGCAGCCATTCTGCAGGGAGGTCACCCCTCCACTTT
CASSHSAGRSPLHF
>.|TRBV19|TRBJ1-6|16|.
TGTGCCAGTAGTCCGCGGACGGGAGGTTATAATTCACCCCTCCACTTT
CASSPRTGGYNSPLHF